This TCR beta chain was obtained from a study of T cell responses to AZD1222 COVID-19 vaccine. Study summary: Investigators merged groups given second doses at roughly 4 or roughly 12 weeks.

Overall study results and limits: Repertoires were obtained only post-peak T cell response. As reported, nearly half of all spike-specific TCRs target variant regions that are unmutated.

The method was immunoSEQ multiplex PCR; TCRdb's version includes in-frame clones alone and lacks a portion of them. The sample shows 52,000 or so clones, 70% to 85% of them seen only once. A few counts support this clone. Its cognate antigen is unknown. Germline trimming cut 8 bases from V and 5 bases from J; bases unmatched to any gene: 10. In germline, CDR1 is MRHNA, CDR2 SNTAGT. The CDR3 contains 15 residues. V usage is TRBV6-4 and J usage is TRBJ2-1, with 9 bases fitting TRBD2. Specimen: peripheral blood, collected on day 0 of AZD1222 vaccination. This TCR derives from an adult in good health. The CDR3: CASAPGASGNNEQFF. CDR3 DNA sequence: TGTGCCAGCGCCCCGGGGGCTAGCGGGAACAATGAGCAGTTCTTC.